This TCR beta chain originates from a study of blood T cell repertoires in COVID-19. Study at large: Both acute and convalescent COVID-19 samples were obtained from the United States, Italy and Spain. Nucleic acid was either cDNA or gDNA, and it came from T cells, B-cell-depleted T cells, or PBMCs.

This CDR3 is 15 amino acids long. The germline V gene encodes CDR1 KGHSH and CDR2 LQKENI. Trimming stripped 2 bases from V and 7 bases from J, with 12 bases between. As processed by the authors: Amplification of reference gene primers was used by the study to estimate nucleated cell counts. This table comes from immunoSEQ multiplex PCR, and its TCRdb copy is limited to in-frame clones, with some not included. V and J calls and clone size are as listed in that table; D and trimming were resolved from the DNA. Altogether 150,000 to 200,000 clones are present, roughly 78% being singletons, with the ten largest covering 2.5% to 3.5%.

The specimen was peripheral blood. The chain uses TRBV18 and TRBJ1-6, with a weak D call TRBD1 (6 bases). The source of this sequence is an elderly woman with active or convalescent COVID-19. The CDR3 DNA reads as TGTGCCAGCTCACCAAATGGACAGCCCAATTCACCCCTCCACTTT. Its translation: CASSPNGQPNSPLHF.